The clone carrying this T cell receptor (beta chain) turned up a few times. Its antigen is unidentified. The study ran its PCR with 60 Vbeta and 13 Jbeta primers. Clones were read by immunoSEQ multiplex PCR, and TCRdb kept only the in-frame ones, dropping some. The sample lists 95,000 to 150,000 clones, just over 15% occurring once. The V gene's germline CDR1 is SGDLS and CDR2 YYNGEE. The V and J ends lost 4 bases and 4 bases respectively, with 11 bases between them. This CDR3 has 13 amino acids. This entry comes from a study of cytomegalovirus exposure and HLA in healthy donors. Study results and limitations: The classifier, whose performance was assessed in both the original and validation cohorts, reportedly diagnosed cytomegalovirus status with high specificity and sensitivity. Testing in vitro showed a few CMV-associated chains specific for CMV antigens.

The source of this sequence is a woman aged 18-35 years in good health and CMV-seronegative. The gene calls are TRBV9 and TRBJ1-1; possible D gene TRBD1, 5 bases. The source material was PBMCs. The CDR3 loop is CASSPGGGTEAFF. The CDR3, as DNA: TGTGCCAGCAGCCCGGGGGGGGGCACTGAAGCTTTCTTT.